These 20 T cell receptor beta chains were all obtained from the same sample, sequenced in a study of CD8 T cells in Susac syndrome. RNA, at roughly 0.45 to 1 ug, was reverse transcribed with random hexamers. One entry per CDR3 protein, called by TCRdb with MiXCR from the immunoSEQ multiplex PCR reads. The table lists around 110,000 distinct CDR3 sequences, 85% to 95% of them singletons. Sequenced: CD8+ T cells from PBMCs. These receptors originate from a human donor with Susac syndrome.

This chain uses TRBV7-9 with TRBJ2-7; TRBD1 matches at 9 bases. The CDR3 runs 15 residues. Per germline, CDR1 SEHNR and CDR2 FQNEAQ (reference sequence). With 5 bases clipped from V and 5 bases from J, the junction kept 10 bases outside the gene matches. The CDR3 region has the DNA TGTGCCAGCAGCCTAGAACAGGGGGCGGTCGACGAGCAGTACTTC. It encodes CASSLEQGAVDEQYF.

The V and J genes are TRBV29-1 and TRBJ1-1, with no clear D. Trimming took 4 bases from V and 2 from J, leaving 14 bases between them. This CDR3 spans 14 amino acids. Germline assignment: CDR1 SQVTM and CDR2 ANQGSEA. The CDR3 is CSVAELGANTEAFF. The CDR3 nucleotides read TGCAGCGTTGCAGAGTTGGGCGCAAACACTGAAGCTTTCTTT.

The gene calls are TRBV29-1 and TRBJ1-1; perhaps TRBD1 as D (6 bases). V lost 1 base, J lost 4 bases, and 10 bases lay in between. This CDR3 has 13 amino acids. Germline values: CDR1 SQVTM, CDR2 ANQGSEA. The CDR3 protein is CSVEAQGGTEAFF. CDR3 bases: TGCAGCGTTGAAGCACAGGGAGGCACTGAAGCTTTCTTT.

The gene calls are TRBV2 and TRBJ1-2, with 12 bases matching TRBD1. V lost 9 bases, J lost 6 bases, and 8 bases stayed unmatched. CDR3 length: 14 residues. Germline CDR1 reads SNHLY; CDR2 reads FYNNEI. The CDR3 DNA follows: TGTGCCAGTTGGGGGGACAGGGGGCGAGATGGCTACACCTTC. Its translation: CASWGDRGRDGYTF. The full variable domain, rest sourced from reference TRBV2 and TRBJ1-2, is EPEVTQTPSHQVTQMGQEVILRCVPISNHLYFYWYRQILGQKVEFLVSFYNNEISEKSEIFDDQFSVERPDGSNFTLKIRSTKLEDSAMYFCASWGDRGRDGYTFGSGTRLTVV.

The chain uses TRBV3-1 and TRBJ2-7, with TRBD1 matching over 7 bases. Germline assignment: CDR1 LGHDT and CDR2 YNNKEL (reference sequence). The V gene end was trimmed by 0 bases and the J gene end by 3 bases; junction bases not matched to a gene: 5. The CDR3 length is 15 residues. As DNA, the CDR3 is TGTGCCAGCAGCCAAGATCTCCGGACAGGCTACGAGCAGTACTTC. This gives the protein CASSQDLRTGYEQYF.

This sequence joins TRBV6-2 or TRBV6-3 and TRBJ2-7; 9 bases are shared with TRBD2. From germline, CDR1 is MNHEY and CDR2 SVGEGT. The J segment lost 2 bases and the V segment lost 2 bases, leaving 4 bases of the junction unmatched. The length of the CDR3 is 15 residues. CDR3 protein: CASSYVRTSAYEQYF. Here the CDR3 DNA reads TGTGCCAGCAGTTACGTCCGGACTAGCGCCTACGAGCAGTACTTC.

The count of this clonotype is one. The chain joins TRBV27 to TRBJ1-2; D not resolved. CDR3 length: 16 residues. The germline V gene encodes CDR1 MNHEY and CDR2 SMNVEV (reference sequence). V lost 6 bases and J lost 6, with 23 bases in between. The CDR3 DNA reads TGTGCCAGCAGCACATCAATCGGGATGTGGGCCCATGGCTACACCTTC. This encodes CASSTSIGMWAHGYTF.

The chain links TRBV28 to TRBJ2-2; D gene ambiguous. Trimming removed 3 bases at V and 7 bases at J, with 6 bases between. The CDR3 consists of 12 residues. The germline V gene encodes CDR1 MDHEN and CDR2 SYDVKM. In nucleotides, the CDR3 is TGTGCCAGCAGTTTCGGGCGCGGGGAGCTGTTTTTT. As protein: CASSFGRGELFF.

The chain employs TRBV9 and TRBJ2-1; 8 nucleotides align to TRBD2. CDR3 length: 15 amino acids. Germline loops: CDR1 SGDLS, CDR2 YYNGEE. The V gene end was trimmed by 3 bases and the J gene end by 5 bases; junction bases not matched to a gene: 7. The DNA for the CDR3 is TGTGCCAGCAGCGCCTCGGGGCGGGGGGACAATGAGCAGTTCTTC. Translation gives CASSASGRGDNEQFF.

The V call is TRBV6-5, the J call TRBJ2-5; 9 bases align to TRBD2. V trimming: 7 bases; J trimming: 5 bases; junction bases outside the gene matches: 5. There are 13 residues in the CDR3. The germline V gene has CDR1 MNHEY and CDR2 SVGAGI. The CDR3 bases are TGTGCCAGCACGGCTAGCGGGGAGGAGACCCAGTACTTC. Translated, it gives CASTASGEETQYF.

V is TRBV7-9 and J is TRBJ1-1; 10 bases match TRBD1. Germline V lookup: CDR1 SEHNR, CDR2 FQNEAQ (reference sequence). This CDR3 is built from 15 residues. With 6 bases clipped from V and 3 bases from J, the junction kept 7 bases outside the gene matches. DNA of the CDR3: TGTGCCAGCAGTCCCGGGACAGGGGTTTACACTGAAGCTTTCTTT. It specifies CASSPGTGVYTEAFF.

The CDR3 here is CASSWPQGTGNEQFF. As DNA, the CDR3 is TGTGCCAGCAGTTGGCCTCAGGGTACGGGGAATGAGCAGTTCTTC. J is TRBJ2-1 and V is TRBV12-3 or TRBV12-4, with D perhaps being TRBD1 or TRBD2 (5 bases each). Trimming removed 4 bases at V and 7 bases at J, with 17 bases between. CDR3 size: 15 residues.

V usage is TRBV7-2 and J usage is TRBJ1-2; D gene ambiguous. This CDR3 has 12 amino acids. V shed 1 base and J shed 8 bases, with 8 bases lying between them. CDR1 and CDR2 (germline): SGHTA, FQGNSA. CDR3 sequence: CASSLDTVGYTF. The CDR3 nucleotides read TGTGCCAGCAGCTTAGACACGGTCGGCTACACCTTC.

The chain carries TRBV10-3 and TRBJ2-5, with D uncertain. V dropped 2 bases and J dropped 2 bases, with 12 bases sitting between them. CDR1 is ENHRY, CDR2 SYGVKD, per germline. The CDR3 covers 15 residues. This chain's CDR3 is CAISEAILEQETQYF. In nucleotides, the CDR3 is TGTGCCATCAGTGAGGCCATACTGGAACAAGAGACCCAGTACTTC.

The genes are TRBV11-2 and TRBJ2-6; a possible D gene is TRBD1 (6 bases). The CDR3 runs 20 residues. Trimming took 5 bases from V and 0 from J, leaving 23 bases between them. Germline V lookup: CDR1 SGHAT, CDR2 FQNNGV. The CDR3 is CASSRVYRDTRDSGANVLTF. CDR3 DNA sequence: TGTGCCAGCAGCCGTGTATATCGGGACACCCGAGACTCTGGGGCCAACGTCCTGACTTTC.

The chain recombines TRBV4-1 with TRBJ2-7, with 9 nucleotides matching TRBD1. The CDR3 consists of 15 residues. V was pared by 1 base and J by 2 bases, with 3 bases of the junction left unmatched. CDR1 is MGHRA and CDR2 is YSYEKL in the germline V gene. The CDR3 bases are TGCGCCAGCAGCCAAGGGGGGACAGGGACCTACGAGCAGTACTTC. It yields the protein CASSQGGTGTYEQYF.

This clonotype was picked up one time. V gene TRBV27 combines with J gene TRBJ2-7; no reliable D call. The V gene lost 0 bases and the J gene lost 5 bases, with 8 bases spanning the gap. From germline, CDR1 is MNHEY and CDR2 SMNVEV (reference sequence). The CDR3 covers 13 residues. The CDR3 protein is CASSLSSVHEQYF. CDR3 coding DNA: TGTGCCAGCAGTTTATCGTCAGTCCACGAGCAGTACTTC.

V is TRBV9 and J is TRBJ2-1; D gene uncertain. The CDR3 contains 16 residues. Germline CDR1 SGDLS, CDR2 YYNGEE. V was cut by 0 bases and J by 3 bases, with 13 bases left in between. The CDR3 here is CASSVGREPFYNEQFF. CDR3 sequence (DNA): TGTGCCAGCAGCGTAGGTAGGGAACCTTTCTACAATGAGCAGTTCTTC.

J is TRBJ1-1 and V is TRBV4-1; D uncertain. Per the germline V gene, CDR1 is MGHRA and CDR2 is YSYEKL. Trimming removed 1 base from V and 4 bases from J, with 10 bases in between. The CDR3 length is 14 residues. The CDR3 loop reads CASSQVVTGTEAFF. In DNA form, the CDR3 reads TGCGCCAGCAGCCAAGTTGTAACGGGCACTGAAGCTTTCTTT.

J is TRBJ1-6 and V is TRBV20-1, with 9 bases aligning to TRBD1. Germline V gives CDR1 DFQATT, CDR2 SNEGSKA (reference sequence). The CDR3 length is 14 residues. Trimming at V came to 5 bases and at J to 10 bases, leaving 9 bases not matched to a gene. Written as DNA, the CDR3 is TGCAGTGCTGCAACCGGGACAGGGTCGTCACCCCTCCACTTT. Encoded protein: CSAATGTGSSPLHF.